Following are 3 T cell receptor beta chains from one sample sequenced in a study of T cell responses to AZD1222 COVID-19 vaccine. This table comes from immunoSEQ multiplex PCR, and its TCRdb copy is limited to in-frame clones, with some not included. The profile covers roughly 79,000 clones, with around 73% appearing a single time and about 21% taken by the ten largest. The specimen comprised peripheral blood, sampled on day 0 of AZD1222 vaccination. Source of these receptors: an adult in good health.

The V call is TRBV6-5, the J call TRBJ1-6; no clear D. This CDR3 is built from 15 residues. Trimming pared 6 bases from V and 8 bases from J, leaving 17 bases between. CDR1 is MNHEY, CDR2 SVGAGI, per germline. This chain's CDR3 is CASSRTHLYDSPLHF. The CDR3 DNA follows: TGTGCCAGCAGCCGGACCCACCTTTACGATTCACCCCTCCACTTT.

J is TRBJ2-6 and V is TRBV9, with D perhaps TRBD2 (6 bases). The CDR3 has 15 amino acids. The V end lost 2 bases, the J end lost 0 bases, and 6 bases lay between the germline ends. Looked up from germline, CDR1 is SGDLS and CDR2 is YYNGEE. The CDR3 DNA reads as TGTGCCAGCAGCGTCGGGGGCTCTGGGGCCAACGTCCTGACTTTC. Amino acid sequence: CASSVGGSGANVLTF.

The V gene is TRBV24-1, the J gene TRBJ1-5; D uncertain. The germline V gene encodes CDR1 KGHDR and CDR2 SFDVKD. V was pared by 5 bases and J by 0 bases, with 7 bases between. This CDR3 region has 14 residues. CDR3 residues: CATSGGYSNQPQHF. DNA for the CDR3: TGTGCCACCAGTGGCGGATATAGCAATCAGCCCCAGCATTTT.